This T cell receptor (beta chain) was identified in a study of neurological immune-mediated disorders. This clonotype was counted many times. Its target is unknown. Time point: longitudinal time-point 1 (baseline). Study-wide results and caveats: When the repertoires were grouped phylogenetically, those of 18 of the 34 multiple sclerosis patients came together in a single cluster of related CDR3 sequences, which points to a possible repertoire-level signature. Clinical and MRI features did not associate with the cluster found in multiple sclerosis patients.

A single record per CDR3 protein comes from TCRdb applying MiXCR to the 5' RACE reads. The table has tens of thousands of distinct CDR3 sequences, about 3.3% seen once. This CDR3 comprises 15 residues. Germline lookup yields CDR1 DFQATT and CDR2 SNEGSKA (reference sequence). Trimming at V came to 0 bases and at J to 7 bases, leaving 6 bases not matched to a gene. Sample: PBMCs. The clonotype originates from a woman aged 60 to 75 with multiple sclerosis. The chain recombines TRBV20-1 with TRBJ2-1; TRBD2 aligns across 10 bases. The CDR3 region has the DNA TGCAGTGCTAGAGATTGGCTAGCGGGGGTGAATGAGCAGTTCTTC. Its translation: CSARDWLAGVNEQFF.